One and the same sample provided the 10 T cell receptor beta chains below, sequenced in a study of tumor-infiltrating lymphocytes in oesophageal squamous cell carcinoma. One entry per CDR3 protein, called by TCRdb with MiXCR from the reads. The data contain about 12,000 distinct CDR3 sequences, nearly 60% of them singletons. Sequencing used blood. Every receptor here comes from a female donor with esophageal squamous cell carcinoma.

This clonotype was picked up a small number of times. CDR3 in DNA: TGTGCCAGCAGCTTAGCCCCTAGCACAGGGCAGTACTTC. Encoded protein: CASSLAPSTGQYF. The rearrangement links TRBV7-2 to TRBJ2-5; possibly TRBD1 for D (6 bases). V lost 0 bases and J lost 11, with 13 bases in between. CDR1 and CDR2 (germline): SGHTA, FQGNSA. CDR3 size: 13 residues.

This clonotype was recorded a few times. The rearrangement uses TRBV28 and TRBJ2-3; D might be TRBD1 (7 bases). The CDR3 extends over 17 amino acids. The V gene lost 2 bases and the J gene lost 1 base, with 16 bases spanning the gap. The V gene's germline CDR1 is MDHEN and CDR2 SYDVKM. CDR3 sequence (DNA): TGTGCCAGCAGTTTACAGGGGGGCGGGACGGGCACAGATACGCAGTATTTT. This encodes CASSLQGGGTGTDTQYF.

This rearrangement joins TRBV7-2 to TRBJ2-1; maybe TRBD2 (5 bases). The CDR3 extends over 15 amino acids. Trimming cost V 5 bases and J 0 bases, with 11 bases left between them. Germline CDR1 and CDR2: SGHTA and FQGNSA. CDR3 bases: TGTGCCAGCAGCCCCCAAGCGGCCTCCTACAATGAGCAGTTCTTC. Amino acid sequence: CASSPQAASYNEQFF.

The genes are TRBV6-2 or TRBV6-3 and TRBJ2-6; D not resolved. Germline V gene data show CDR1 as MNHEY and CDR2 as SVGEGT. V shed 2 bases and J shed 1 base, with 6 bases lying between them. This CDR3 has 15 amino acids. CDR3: CASSYGVSGANVLTF. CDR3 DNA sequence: TGTGCCAGCAGTTACGGGGTATCTGGGGCCAACGTCCTGACTTTC.

This CDR3 reads CASSFGGRGNEQYF. The DNA for the CDR3 is TGCGCCAGCAGCTTCGGCGGGAGAGGCAATGAGCAGTACTTC. The genes are TRBV5-1 and TRBJ2-5, with 7 bases lining up with TRBD2. The CDR3 is 14 amino acids. V gave up 2 bases and J gave up 11 bases; unmatched junction bases: 12. Germline V gives CDR1 SGHRS, CDR2 YFSETQ.

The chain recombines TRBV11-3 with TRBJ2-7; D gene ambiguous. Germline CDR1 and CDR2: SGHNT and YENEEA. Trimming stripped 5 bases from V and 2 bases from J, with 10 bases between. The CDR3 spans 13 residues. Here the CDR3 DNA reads TGTGCCAGCAGCCCGGGCCAGGCCTACGAGCAGTACTTC. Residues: CASSPGQAYEQYF.

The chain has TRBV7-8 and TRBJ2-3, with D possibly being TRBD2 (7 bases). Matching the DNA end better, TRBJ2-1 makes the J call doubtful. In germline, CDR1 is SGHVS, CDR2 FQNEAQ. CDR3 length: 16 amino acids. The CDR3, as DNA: TGTGCCAGCAGCTGGGGGGGCGGGACCTCTTACAATGAGCAGTTCTTC. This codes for CASSWGGGTSYNEQFF.

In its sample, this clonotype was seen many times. CDR3 in amino acids: CASSWNRRDYLVEGEQYF. The CDR3, as DNA: TGTGCCAGCAGCTGGAACCGCCGGGACTATTTGGTGGAAGGGGAGCAGTACTTC. The V and J genes are TRBV5-6 and TRBJ2-5; 7 bases match TRBD2. Germline CDR1 and CDR2: SGHDT and YYEEEE. The trim removed 3 bases at V and 11 bases at J, leaving 25 bases unmatched. The CDR3 covers 18 residues.

CDR3 nucleotide sequence: TGTGCCAGCAGTTACTCGACAGGGTTGTATGGCTACACCTTC. Protein: CASSYSTGLYGYTF. This sequence joins TRBV6-6 and TRBJ1-2; TRBD1 matches 7 bases. This CDR3 is built from 14 residues. V shed 0 bases, J shed 5 bases, and the junction held 3 bases outside the gene matches. Germline V lookup: CDR1 MNHNY, CDR2 SVGAGI (reference sequence).

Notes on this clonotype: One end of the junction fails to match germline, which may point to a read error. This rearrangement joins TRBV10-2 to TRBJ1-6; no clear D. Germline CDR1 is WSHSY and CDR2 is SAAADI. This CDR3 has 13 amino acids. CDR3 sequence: CASRRAENSPLHF. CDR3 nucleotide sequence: TGCGCCAGCAGAAGGGCAGAGAATTCACCCCTCCACTTC.